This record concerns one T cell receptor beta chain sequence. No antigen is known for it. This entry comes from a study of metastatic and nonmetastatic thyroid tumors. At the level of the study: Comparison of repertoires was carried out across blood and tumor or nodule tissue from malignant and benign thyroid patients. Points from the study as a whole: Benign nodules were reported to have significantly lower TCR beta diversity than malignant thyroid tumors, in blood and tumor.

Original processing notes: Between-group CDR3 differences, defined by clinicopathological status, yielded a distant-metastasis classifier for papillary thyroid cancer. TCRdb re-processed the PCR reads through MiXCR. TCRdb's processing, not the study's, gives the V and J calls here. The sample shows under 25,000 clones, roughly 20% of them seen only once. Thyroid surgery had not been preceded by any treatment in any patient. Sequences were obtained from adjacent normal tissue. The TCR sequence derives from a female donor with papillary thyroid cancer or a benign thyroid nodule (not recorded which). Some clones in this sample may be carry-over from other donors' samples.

CDR3 nucleotide sequence: TGTGCCAGCAGTGAAAAGATAGGGGTGGTGACCCAGTACTTC. This encodes CASSEKIGVVTQYF. The V call is TRBV6-1, the J call TRBJ2-5, with D possibly TRBD1 on 5 matching bases. This CDR3 has 14 residues. V was cut by 2 bases and J by 7 bases, with 14 bases left in between. Looked up from germline, CDR1 is MNHNS and CDR2 is SASEGT.